These 32 T cell receptor beta chains came from one sample sequenced in a study of cytomegalovirus exposure and HLA in healthy donors (dated by TCRdb to about 2017). Libraries were prepared through the immunoSEQ multiplex PCR assay. Sourced from immuneACCESS, this table was stored by TCRdb with only in-frame sequences that have V and J called. A share of the clones is absent; for the studies checked, an unresolved V gene accounts for under half, and the remainder has no known explanation. The sample table contains approximately 270,000 clones; only one count was recorded for around 91% of them. Of the sample, about 0.36% falls within the top ten clones. Sequencing input: PBMCs. Every receptor here comes from a woman aged 18-29 years in good health and CMV-seronegative.

Details on this clone: In the same sample, other DNA sequences code for this CDR3. The chain combines TRBV27 with TRBJ1-1, with 10 bases lining up with TRBD1. This CDR3 has 14 amino acids. Looked up from germline, CDR1 is MNHEY and CDR2 is SMNVEV (reference sequence). The V and J ends lost 2 bases and 5 bases, in that order; junction bases with no gene match: 2. The CDR3 here is CASSLGTGVTEAFF. The CDR3 DNA is TGTGCCAGCAGTTTAGGGACAGGGGTGACTGAAGCTTTCTTT.

The gene calls are TRBV7-3 and TRBJ2-5; D possibly corresponds to TRBD2 (5 bases). Germline V gives CDR1 SGHTA, CDR2 FQGTGA. Trimming pared 4 bases from V and 6 bases from J, leaving 12 bases between. The CDR3 extends over 13 amino acids. CDR3 amino acids: CASSSSLAQTQYF. The CDR3 coding sequence is TGTGCCAGCAGCTCAAGTCTAGCCCAGACCCAGTACTTC.

This rearrangement joins TRBV7-2 to TRBJ2-5; D possibly corresponds to TRBD1 (5 bases). Trimming stripped 1 base from V and 4 bases from J, with 13 bases between. The length of the CDR3 is 15 residues. Germline V gene data show CDR1 as SGHTA and CDR2 as FQGNSA. The CDR3 DNA reads TGTGCCAGCAGCTTAGTTGGACACCCGGGAGAGACCCAGTACTTC. It yields the protein CASSLVGHPGETQYF.

This sequence joins TRBV27 and TRBJ2-3; D gene ambiguous. Germline V gives CDR1 MNHEY, CDR2 SMNVEV (reference sequence). This CDR3 region has 16 residues. V was shortened by 8 bases and J by 0 bases, with 18 bases between the two germline ends. The CDR3 reads CASGLRSSASTDTQYF. Here the CDR3 DNA reads TGTGCCAGCGGTCTTAGGAGCAGTGCTAGCACAGATACGCAGTATTTT.

The V gene is TRBV4-1, the J gene TRBJ1-2, with 10 bases lining up with TRBD1. Looked up from germline, CDR1 is MGHRA and CDR2 is YSYEKL. V trimming: 11 bases; J trimming: 8 bases; junction bases outside the gene matches: 5. The CDR3 consists of 11 residues. CDR3 nucleotide sequence: TGCGCCGGAGGGACAGGGGTAGGCTACACCTTC. This gives the protein CAGGTGVGYTF.

This chain links TRBV29-1 with TRBJ1-3, with D perhaps TRBD1 (6 bases). V dropped 3 bases and J dropped 2 bases, with 11 bases sitting between them. Per the germline V gene, CDR1 is SQVTM and CDR2 is ANQGSEA. CDR3 size: 14 residues. CDR3 residues: CSVDTTGTGNTIYF. The DNA of the CDR3 is TGCAGCGTTGACACCACAGGGACTGGAAACACCATATATTTT.

This chain connects TRBV29-1 to TRBJ2-1; TRBD1 aligns across 11 bases. J lost 4 bases, V lost 3 bases, and 5 bases had no gene match. Germline-derived CDR1 and CDR2 are SQVTM and ANQGSEA. The CDR3 has 15 amino acids. CDR3: CSVEVGTGGYNEQFF. CDR3 DNA sequence: TGCAGCGTTGAGGTCGGGACAGGGGGGTACAATGAGCAGTTCTTC.

This rearrangement joins TRBV30 to TRBJ2-7; 10 bases are a match to TRBD1. The CDR3 runs to 14 residues. V gave up 0 bases and J gave up 4 bases; unmatched junction bases: 3. Germline-derived CDR1 and CDR2 are GTSNPN and SVGIG (reference sequence). This CDR3 reads CAWSVWDRGYEQYF. CDR3 in DNA: TGTGCCTGGAGTGTATGGGACAGGGGTTACGAGCAGTACTTC.

The chain couples TRBV10-3 to TRBJ2-7; 7 bases align to TRBD1. The germline CDR1 and CDR2 sequences are ENHRY and SYGVKD. The CDR3 is made up of 18 amino acids. V shed 2 bases, J shed 0 bases, and the junction held 13 bases outside the gene matches. The CDR3 bases are TGTGCCATCAGTGAGGCCCTCCCGGGGACAGTGAGCTCCTACGAGCAGTACGTC. As protein: CAISEALPGTVSSYEQYV.

This clone was detected only a few times. The rearrangement links TRBV7-9 to TRBJ2-7, with TRBD1 identical over 9 bases. The CDR3 extends over 15 amino acids. The V gene end was trimmed by 2 bases and the J gene end by 11 bases; junction bases not matched to a gene: 13. Per germline, CDR1 SEHNR and CDR2 FQNEAQ (reference sequence). The CDR3 sequence is CASSLSGTGKPGEYF. CDR3 DNA: TGTGCCAGCAGCTTAAGTGGGACAGGGAAGCCAGGGGAGTACTTC.

This chain connects TRBV7-2 to TRBJ2-5; no firm D call. There are 14 residues in the CDR3. V was cut by 5 bases and J by 2 bases, with 12 bases left in between. CDR1 and CDR2 (germline): SGHTA, FQGNSA. The CDR3, as DNA: TGTGCCAGCAGCCGTAGCACCCGTCAAGAGACCCAGTACTTC. This gives the protein CASSRSTRQETQYF.

The chain joins TRBV7-9 to TRBJ2-1, with TRBD2 matching 10 bases. The CDR3 is 14 residues long. V lost 3 bases to trimming and J lost 7 bases; unmatched junction nucleotides: 3. CDR1 SEHNR and CDR2 FQNEAQ come from the germline V gene (reference sequence). CDR3 protein: CASSLSGGVNEQFF. In nucleotides, the CDR3 is TGTGCCAGCAGCTTGAGCGGGGGGGTAAATGAGCAGTTCTTC.

The chain employs TRBV15 and TRBJ2-3, with 7 bases lining up with TRBD1. CDR1 is LNHNV, CDR2 YYDKDF, per germline (reference sequence). CDR3 size: 17 residues. Trimming took 0 bases from V and 5 from J; bases not matched to a gene: 11. The CDR3 DNA is TGTGCCACCAGCAGAGATCTAAGCAAGGGGGCCAGAGATACGCAGTATTTT. Translation gives CATSRDLSKGARDTQYF.

The chain carries TRBV18 and TRBJ2-7; D is undetermined. Between the trimmed V and J ends, which lost 2 bases and 0 bases, there was a span of 8 bases. The CDR3 spans 14 residues. The germline V gene has CDR1 KGHSH and CDR2 LQKENI. The CDR3 DNA reads TGTGCCAGCTCACCAATTCAGGACTCCTACGAGCAGTACGTC. Translating gives CASSPIQDSYEQYV.

This sequence joins TRBV27 and TRBJ2-1; possible D gene TRBD1, 6 bases. Germline V gene data show CDR1 as MNHEY and CDR2 as SMNVEV (reference sequence). Trimming left V 0 bases short and J 6 bases short, with 9 bases between. CDR3 size: 14 residues. CDR3 DNA sequence: TGTGCCAGCAGTTTATCGGTAGGGGGCAATGAGCAGTTCTTC. Its protein product is CASSLSVGGNEQFF.

This chain links TRBV29-1 with TRBJ2-7, with 7 bases identical to TRBD1. The CDR3 covers 13 residues. Germline V gene data show CDR1 as SQVTM and CDR2 as ANQGSEA. Losses at the gene ends were 1 base for V and 7 bases for J; bases not matched to a gene: 7. The CDR3 coding sequence is TGCAGCGTTGAAGGACAGGGCCGGTTGGAGCAGTACTTC. This gives the protein CSVEGQGRLEQYF.

V is TRBV5-1 and J is TRBJ2-5, with 12 bases identical to TRBD1. V lost 4 bases to trimming and J lost 4 bases; unmatched junction nucleotides: 11. From germline, CDR1 is SGHRS and CDR2 YFSETQ. The CDR3 spans 17 residues. Written as DNA, the CDR3 is TGCGCCAGCAGCCGATGGGCGGGACAGGGGGCGTTAGAGACCCAGTACTTC. This sequence encodes CASSRWAGQGALETQYF.

The chain joins TRBV28 to TRBJ2-7; 7 bases map to TRBD2. This CDR3 contains 15 residues. Trimming removed 2 bases from V and 3 bases from J; junction bases left unmatched: 7. Germline V gene sequence: CDR1 MDHEN, CDR2 SYDVKM. The chain's CDR3 is CASSLSSGSGYEQYF. Written as DNA, the CDR3 is TGTGCCAGCAGTTTAAGTAGCGGGTCTGGCTACGAGCAGTACTTC.

The chain couples TRBV5-6 to TRBJ1-1; D possibly corresponds to TRBD1 (5 bases). From germline, CDR1 is SGHDT and CDR2 YYEEEE. Between the trimmed V and J ends, which lost 0 bases and 0 bases, there was a span of 9 bases. This CDR3 spans 15 amino acids. The CDR3 sequence is CASSLGLGVNTEAFF. The CDR3 DNA follows: TGTGCCAGCAGCTTGGGATTAGGGGTGAACACTGAAGCTTTCTTT. The full variable domain, its missing parts supplied by reference TRBV5-6 and TRBJ1-1, is DAGVTQSPTHLIKTRGQQVTLRCSPKSGHDTVSWYQQALGQGPQFIFQYYEEEERQRGNFPDRFSGHQFPNYSSELNVNALLLGDSALYLCASSLGLGVNTEAFFGQGTRLTVV.

This rearrangement joins TRBV5-1 to TRBJ2-5; 8 positions agree with TRBD1. Per germline, CDR1 SGHRS and CDR2 YFSETQ. V shed 0 bases and J 3 bases; nucleotides not matched to a gene: 1. The CDR3 contains 14 residues. DNA of the CDR3: TGCGCCAGCAGCTTGGGACAGGGGAAAGAGACCCAGTACTTC. It translates to CASSLGQGKETQYF.

The chain has TRBV7-6 and TRBJ2-7; 12 nucleotides align to TRBD2. Trimming at V came to 1 base and at J to 5 bases, leaving 24 bases not matched to a gene. CDR3 length: 22 amino acids. Germline V gene sequence: CDR1 SGHVS, CDR2 FNYEAQ. The CDR3 DNA is TGTGCCAGCAGCTTAGTGACTCATAGGAGGCTAGCGGGGGGGCGATTCCCCAACGAGCAGTACGTC. Translated, it gives CASSLVTHRRLAGGRFPNEQYV.

This chain joins TRBV10-3 and TRBJ2-5, with 8 bases identical to TRBD1. With 6 bases clipped from V and 4 bases from J, the junction kept 7 bases outside the gene matches. The CDR3 sequence is 14 residues long. CDR1 is ENHRY, CDR2 SYGVKD, per germline. The CDR3 DNA sequence: TGTGCCATCAGACGGACAGGGAAGGGAGAGACCCAGTACTTC. Translated, it gives CAIRRTGKGETQYF.

This chain connects TRBV7-9 to TRBJ2-1; TRBD2 matches at 9 bases. Germline V CDR1 and CDR2: SEHNR, FQNEAQ (reference sequence). This CDR3 region has 15 residues. The V gene end was trimmed by 6 bases and the J gene end by 4 bases; junction bases not matched to a gene: 7. DNA for the CDR3: TGTGCCAGCAGTGGTAGCGGGGGCCTATACAATGAGCAGTTCTTC. Encoded protein: CASSGSGGLYNEQFF.

This clone was seen a few times. The V call is TRBV11-2, the J call TRBJ2-1; weak D call: TRBD2 (6 bases). Germline-derived CDR1 and CDR2 are SGHAT and FQNNGV. There are 14 residues in the CDR3. The V end lost 4 bases, the J end lost 8 bases, and 15 bases lay between the germline ends. The CDR3 coding sequence is TGTGCCAGCAGCTCCTGGGAAAAGCGGGATGAGCAGTTCTTC. This sequence encodes CASSSWEKRDEQFF. The variable domain in full, completed from reference TRBV11-2 and TRBJ2-1, reads EAGVAQSPRYKIIEKRQSVAFWCNPISGHATLYWYQQILGQGPKLLIQFQNNGVVDDSQLPKDRFSAERLKGVDSTLKIQPAKLEDSAVYLCASSSWEKRDEQFFGPGTRLTVL.

A single count supports this clone. CDR3 in DNA: TGCGCCAGCAGTGTGGGGCAAGGGGTAGGTCAGCCCCAGCATTTT. It yields the protein CASSVGQGVGQPQHF. This chain uses TRBV10-2 with TRBJ1-5; D might be TRBD1 (5 bases). The CDR3 totals 15 residues. V lost 4 bases to trimming and J lost 6 bases, with 16 bases between them. CDR1 is WSHSY and CDR2 is SAAADI in the germline V gene.

The V call is TRBV30, the J call TRBJ1-3, with 9 bases fitting TRBD1. Germline CDR1 reads GTSNPN; CDR2 reads SVGIG (reference sequence). The CDR3 runs 15 residues. The trim removed 5 bases at V and 0 bases at J, leaving 5 bases unmatched. In DNA, the CDR3 is TGTGCCTGGGAGGACAGGGGAAGCTCTGGAAACACCATATATTTT. Its protein is CAWEDRGSSGNTIYF. The full variable domain, with the rest looked up from reference TRBV30 and TRBJ1-3, is SQTIHQWPATLVQPVGSPLSLECTVEGTSNPNLYWYRQAAGRGLQLLFYSVGIGQISSEVPQNLSASRPQDRQFILSSKKLLLSDSGFYLCAWEDRGSSGNTIYFGEGSWLTVV.

This chain links TRBV2 with TRBJ2-7, with TRBD1 identical over 10 bases. CDR1 and CDR2 from the germline V gene are SNHLY and FYNNEI. J gave up 6 bases and V 6 bases, and 8 bases lay outside the gene matches. The CDR3 has 14 residues. The CDR3 DNA reads TGTGCCAGCAGGGCCGGGACAGGGGTTGGCGAGCAGTACGTC. Its protein is CASRAGTGVGEQYV.

The chain links TRBV28 to TRBJ2-1; 7 nucleotides agree with TRBD1. Germline lookup yields CDR1 MDHEN and CDR2 SYDVKM. The CDR3 is 13 amino acids. V was clipped by 2 bases and J by 13 bases; unmatched bases: 8. The CDR3 DNA is TGTGCCAGCAGTTTAGTTACCAGGGGGATTCAGTTCTTC. As protein: CASSLVTRGIQFF.

This sequence joins TRBV5-8 and TRBJ1-2; 8 nucleotides match TRBD1. The V segment lost 7 bases and the J segment 3 bases; nucleotides outside the gene matches: 8. Germline-derived CDR1 and CDR2 are SGHTS and YDEGEE. The CDR3 spans 14 residues. The CDR3 protein is CASERAGGYYGYTF. CDR3 bases: TGTGCCAGCGAGCGGGCAGGGGGCTACTATGGCTACACCTTC.

The chain carries TRBV4-1 and TRBJ2-2; 15 nucleotides align to TRBD2. Germline V lookup: CDR1 MGHRA, CDR2 YSYEKL. CDR3 length equals 19 residues. Trimming cost V 1 base and J 7 bases; bases outside gene matches: 10. The CDR3 DNA follows: TGCGCCAGCAGCCAAGTGCTACCCGGGACTAGCGGGGGGATCGGGGAGCTGTTTTTT. Protein: CASSQVLPGTSGGIGELFF.

The genes are TRBV7-8 and TRBJ2-2, with D possibly matching TRBD2 (5 bases). The germline V gene encodes CDR1 SGHVS and CDR2 FQNEAQ. Trimming pared 2 bases from V and 6 bases from J, leaving 19 bases between. The CDR3 loop spans 17 amino acids. CDR3 residues: CASSLSREGPFAGELFF. In DNA form, the CDR3 reads TGTGCCAGCAGCTTATCTCGAGAGGGCCCATTCGCCGGGGAGCTGTTTTTT.

The J gene is TRBJ1-2, the V gene TRBV27; 10 positions match TRBD1. The V segment lost 5 bases and the J segment 4 bases; nucleotides outside the gene matches: 7. Germline V gene sequence: CDR1 MNHEY, CDR2 SMNVEV (reference sequence). The CDR3 is 15 amino acids. The CDR3 spells CASSASGTGAYGYTF. The CDR3 region has the DNA TGTGCCAGCAGTGCTTCCGGGACAGGGGCCTATGGCTACACCTTC.